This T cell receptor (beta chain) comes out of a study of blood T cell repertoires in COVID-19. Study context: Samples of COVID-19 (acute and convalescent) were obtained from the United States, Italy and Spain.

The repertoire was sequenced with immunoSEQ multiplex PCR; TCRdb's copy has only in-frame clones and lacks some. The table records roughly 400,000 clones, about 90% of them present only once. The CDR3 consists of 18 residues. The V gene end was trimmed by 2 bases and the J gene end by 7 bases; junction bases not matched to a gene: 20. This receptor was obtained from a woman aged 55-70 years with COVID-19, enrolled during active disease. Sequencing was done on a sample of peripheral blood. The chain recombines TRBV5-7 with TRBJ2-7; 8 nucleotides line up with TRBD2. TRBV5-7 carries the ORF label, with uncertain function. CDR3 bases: TGTGCCAGCAGCTTTCTAAGTCGGGGGGGGGATCCGACGAAAGAGCAGTACTTC. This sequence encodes CASSFLSRGGDPTKEQYF.